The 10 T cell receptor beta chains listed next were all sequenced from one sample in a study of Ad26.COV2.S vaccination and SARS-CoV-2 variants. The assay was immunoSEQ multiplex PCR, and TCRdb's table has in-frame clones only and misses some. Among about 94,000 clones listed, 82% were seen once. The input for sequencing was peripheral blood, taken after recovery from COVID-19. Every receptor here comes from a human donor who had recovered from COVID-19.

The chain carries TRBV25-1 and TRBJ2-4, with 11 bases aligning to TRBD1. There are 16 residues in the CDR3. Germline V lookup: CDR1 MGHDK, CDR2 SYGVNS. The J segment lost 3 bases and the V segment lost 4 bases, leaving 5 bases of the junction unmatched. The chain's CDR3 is CASSGTGGKDKNIQYF. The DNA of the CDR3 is TGTGCCAGCAGTGGGACAGGGGGCAAGGACAAAAACATTCAGTACTTC.

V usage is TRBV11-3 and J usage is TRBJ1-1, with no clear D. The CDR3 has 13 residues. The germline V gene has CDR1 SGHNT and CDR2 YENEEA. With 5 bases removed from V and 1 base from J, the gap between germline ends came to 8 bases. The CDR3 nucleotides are TGTGCCAGCAGCCGAGAAGCGAACACTGAAGCTTTCTTT. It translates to CASSREANTEAFF.

The CDR3 loop reads CASSRWGGSTDTQYF. In DNA form, the CDR3 reads TGTGCCAGCAGCCGGTGGGGCGGGAGCACAGATACGCAGTATTTT. The chain joins TRBV7-8 to TRBJ2-3; D may match TRBD1 or TRBD2 (5 bases each). The CDR3 has 15 amino acids. V lost 5 bases, J lost 0 bases, and 12 bases lay in between. Per the germline V gene, CDR1 is SGHVS and CDR2 is FQNEAQ. The full variable domain, its missing parts supplied by reference TRBV7-8 and TRBJ2-3, is GAGVSQSPRYKVAKRGQDVALRCDPISGHVSLFWYQQALGQGPEFLTYFQNEAQLDKSGLPSDRFFAERPEGSVSTLKIQRTQQEDSAVYLCASSRWGGSTDTQYFGPGTRLTVL.

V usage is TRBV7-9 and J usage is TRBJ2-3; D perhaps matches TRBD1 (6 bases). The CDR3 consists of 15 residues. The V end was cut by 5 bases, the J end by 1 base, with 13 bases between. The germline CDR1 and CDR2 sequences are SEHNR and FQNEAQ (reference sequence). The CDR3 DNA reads TGTGCCAGCAGCCGCAGGGGAGACGGCACAGATACGCAGTATTTT. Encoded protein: CASSRRGDGTDTQYF.

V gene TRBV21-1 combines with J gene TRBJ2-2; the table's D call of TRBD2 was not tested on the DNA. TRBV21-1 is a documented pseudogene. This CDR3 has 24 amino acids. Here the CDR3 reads CASSKVFCELAGGPKFKNTGELFF. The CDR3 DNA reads TGTGCCAGCAGCAAAGTATTTTGCGAACTAGCGGGAGGGCCTAAATTTAAGAACACCGGGGAGCTGTTTTTT.

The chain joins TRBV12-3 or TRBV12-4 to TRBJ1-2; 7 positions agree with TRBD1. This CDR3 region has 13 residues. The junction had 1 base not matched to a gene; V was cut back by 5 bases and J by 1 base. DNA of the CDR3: TGTGCCAGCAGTCGACAGGGTAACTATGGCTACACCTTC. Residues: CASSRQGNYGYTF.

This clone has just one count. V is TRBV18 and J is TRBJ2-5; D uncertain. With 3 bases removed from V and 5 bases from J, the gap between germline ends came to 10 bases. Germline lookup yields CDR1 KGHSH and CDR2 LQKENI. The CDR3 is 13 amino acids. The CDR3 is CASSPGMDETQYF. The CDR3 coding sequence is TGTGCCAGCTCACCGGGAATGGATGAGACCCAGTACTTC.

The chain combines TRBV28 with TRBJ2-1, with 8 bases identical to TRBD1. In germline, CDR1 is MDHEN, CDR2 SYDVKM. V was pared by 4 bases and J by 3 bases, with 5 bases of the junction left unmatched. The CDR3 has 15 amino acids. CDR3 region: CASSSGQGGYNEQFF. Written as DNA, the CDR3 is TGTGCCAGCAGTTCCGGACAGGGTGGCTACAATGAGCAGTTCTTC.

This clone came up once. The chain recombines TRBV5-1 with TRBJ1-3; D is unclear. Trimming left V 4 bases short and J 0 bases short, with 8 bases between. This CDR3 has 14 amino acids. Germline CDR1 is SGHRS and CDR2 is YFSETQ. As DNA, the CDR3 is TGCGCCAGCAGCACCGAGGGCTCTGGAAACACCATATATTTT. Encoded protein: CASSTEGSGNTIYF.

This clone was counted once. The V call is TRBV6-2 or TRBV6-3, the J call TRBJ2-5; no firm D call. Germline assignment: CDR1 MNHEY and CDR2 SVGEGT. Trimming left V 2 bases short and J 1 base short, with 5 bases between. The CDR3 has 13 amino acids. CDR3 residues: CASSYRTQETQYF. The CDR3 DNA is TGTGCCAGCAGTTACCGCACCCAAGAGACCCAGTACTTC.